This section outlines one T cell receptor (beta chain) sequence together with its context. Its antigen remains unidentified. The CDR3 has 15 residues. Germline lookup yields CDR1 SGHAT and CDR2 FQNNGV. The trim removed 5 bases at V and 3 bases at J, leaving 3 bases unmatched. This sample is drawn from a study of beta chain features in type 1 diabetes. General observations from the study: Patients with type 1 diabetes carried fewer insertions and had more deletions at their VDJ junctions.

Since all of the isolated RNA was reverse transcribed, expressed TCRB transcripts were what got sequenced. The assay was immunoSEQ multiplex PCR, and TCRdb's table has in-frame clones only and misses some. Here the sample spans about 410,000 clones, around 14% being singletons. Sequenced: naive CD4+ T cells from blood. The chain has TRBV11-2 and TRBJ2-5; TRBD2 matches at 13 bases. This receptor was taken from a man aged 25-45 years in good health. The CDR3 sequence is CASSIGLAGEETQYF. The DNA of the CDR3 is TGTGCCAGCAGCATCGGACTAGCGGGGGAAGAGACCCAGTACTTC.